These T cell receptor beta chains were read from a single sample in a study of shared clonotypes between healthy human individuals. Method: immunoSEQ multiplex PCR; TCRdb's copy keeps in-frame clones and lacks some. Of about 1 million clones listed, 65% to 75% are singletons. The specimen was memory CD4+ T cells sorted from blood. The receptors were sampled from a man between 18 and 35 years old in good health. The CDR3 runs from the conserved cysteine through the conserved F or W. The D gene is left open where the match is weak. Not every row has a clone size; where given, it reads once, few, many or a size class.

DNA: TGCGCCAGCAGCCAAGCTAGAGGACCCCAAGAGACCCAGTACTTC; CDR3: CASSQARGPQETQYF; V: TRBV4-3; J: TRBJ2-5; D: .; size: .
DNA: TGTGCCAGCAGCGTGGACAGGGCAGAGCAGTACTTC; CDR3: CASSVDRAEQYF; V: TRBV5-4; J: TRBJ2-7; D: TRBD1; size: .
DNA: TGTGCCAGCAGCCCCTCCGGAGCGTACAATGAGCAGTTCTTC; CDR3: CASSPSGAYNEQFF; V: TRBV7-6; J: TRBJ2-1; D: .; size: .
DNA: TGCGCCAGCACCTCCAGGACGGGCTCTGGAAACACCATATATTTT; CDR3: CASTSRTGSGNTIYF; V: TRBV5-1; J: TRBJ1-3; D: .; size: few
DNA: TGTGCCAGCAGTTCACCAAGGCCAAATCTCCCCAGCTCCTACGAGCAGTACTTC; CDR3: CASSSPRPNLPSSYEQYF; V: TRBV27; J: TRBJ2-7; D: .; size: .
DNA: TGCGCCAGCAGTGAGTCGGTTGGCTACAATGAGCAGTTCTTC; CDR3: CASSESVGYNEQFF; V: TRBV10-1; J: TRBJ2-1; D: .; size: .
DNA: TGTGCCAGCACCCAGCGGGCGGGGACTAATAATGAGCAGTTCTTC; CDR3: CASTQRAGTNNEQFF; V: TRBV6-5; J: TRBJ2-1; D: TRBD2; size: .
DNA: TGTGCCTGGAGCGCCATCCGTGGGGGCGAAAAACTGTTTTTT; CDR3: CAWSAIRGGEKLFF; V: TRBV30; J: TRBJ1-4; D: .; size: .
DNA: TGCGCCAGCAGCTTACAGACTAGCGGGGGGGCCGACGAGCAGTACTTC; CDR3: CASSLQTSGGADEQYF; V: TRBV5-1; J: TRBJ2-7; D: TRBD2; size: .
DNA: TGTGCCAGCAGCGTAGACTCCGGGACTACCGGTTGGGAGACCCAGTACTTC; CDR3: CASSVDSGTTGWETQYF; V: TRBV9; J: TRBJ2-5; D: TRBD2; size: .
DNA: TGCGCCAGCAGCTTAAATGAGGGGAGTTATGGCTACACCTTC; CDR3: CASSLNEGSYGYTF; V: TRBV5-1; J: TRBJ1-2; D: .; size: .
DNA: TGTGCCAGCAGCCAAGCTAGCGGGGGGGTATTAGATACGCAGTATTTT; CDR3: CASSQASGGVLDTQYF; V: TRBV4-2; J: TRBJ2-3; D: TRBD2; size: few
DNA: TGCGCCAGCAGCTTGAGCGGATTGAACACTGAAGCTTTCTTT; CDR3: CASSLSGLNTEAFF; V: TRBV5-1; J: TRBJ1-1; D: .; size: .
DNA: TGTGCCAGCAGCTTAGTCGGCAATCAGCCCCAGCATTTT; CDR3: CASSLVGNQPQHF; V: TRBV7-2; J: TRBJ1-5; D: .; size: .
DNA: TGTGCCTGGAGTCTACGGGCAGAAAAACTGTTTTTT; CDR3: CAWSLRAEKLFF; V: TRBV30; J: TRBJ1-4; D: .; size: .
DNA: TGTGCCAGTAATCCACAGGGGGAGAGTGGCTACACCTTC; CDR3: CASNPQGESGYTF; V: TRBV5-4; J: TRBJ1-2; D: TRBD1; size: many
DNA: TGTGCCAGCAGCCCCGACAGATTGGTTACTGAAGCTTTCTTT; CDR3: CASSPDRLVTEAFF; V: TRBV28; J: TRBJ1-1; D: .; size: .
DNA: TGCGCCAGCAGCCAAGTACTAAGCACTAGCGGGAGGAATGAGCAGTTCTTC; CDR3: CASSQVLSTSGRNEQFF; V: TRBV4-3; J: TRBJ2-1; D: TRBD2; size: .
DNA: TGTGCCAGCAGTTTGGGACTAGCGGGAGCGGGCGAGCAGTACTTC; CDR3: CASSLGLAGAGEQYF; V: TRBV27; J: TRBJ2-7; D: TRBD2; size: .
DNA: TGCGCCAGCAGCCCCTCGGGCTGGCAGTCCGACTGGTTAGCCAAAAACATTCAGTACTTC; CDR3: CASSPSGWQSDWLAKNIQYF; V: TRBV5-1; J: TRBJ2-4; D: .; size: .
DNA: TGTGCCAGCAGCTTAGGACTAGCGGGAGCAAATGAGCAGTTCTTC; CDR3: CASSLGLAGANEQFF; V: TRBV11-3; J: TRBJ2-1; D: TRBD2; size: .
DNA: TGCGCCAGCAGTGATAGCGGGGGGGCAGAGACCCAGTACTTC; CDR3: CASSDSGGAETQYF; V: TRBV5-1; J: TRBJ2-5; D: TRBD2; size: .
DNA: TGTGCCAGCTCAGAAGGGGTCTCTGGAAACACCATATATTTT; CDR3: CASSEGVSGNTIYF; V: TRBV18; J: TRBJ1-3; D: .; size: few
DNA: TGTGCCAGCAGTGTCACAGGGGGCTGGGGCACAGATACGCAGTATTTT; CDR3: CASSVTGGWGTDTQYF; V: TRBV6-1; J: TRBJ2-3; D: TRBD1; size: .
DNA: TGTGCCAGCAGTTACTCTAGCGGGACGACCTACTACGAGCAGTACTTC; CDR3: CASSYSSGTTYYEQYF; V: TRBV6-5; J: TRBJ2-7; D: TRBD2; size: .
DNA: TGTGCCAGTAGGAGGGATAGCAATCAGCCCCAGCATTTT; CDR3: CASRRDSNQPQHF; V: TRBV19; J: TRBJ1-5; D: .; size: few
DNA: TGTGCCAGCAGTTCCCCCCGGACAGGCTATGGCTACACCTTC; CDR3: CASSSPRTGYGYTF; V: TRBV28; J: TRBJ1-2; D: TRBD1; size: once
DNA: TGTGCCACCAGCAGAGATTCCTCACCCCTCCACTTT; CDR3: CATSRDSSPLHF; V: TRBV15; J: TRBJ1-6; D: .; size: .
DNA: TGCGCCAGCAGTTCCGGACTAGCGGGAGGACCGTACGAGCAGTACTTC; CDR3: CASSSGLAGGPYEQYF; V: TRBV5-1; J: TRBJ2-7; D: TRBD2; size: .
DNA: TGTGCCAGCAGTGAAAAGGGGAATCAGCCCCAGCATTTT; CDR3: CASSEKGNQPQHF; V: TRBV2; J: TRBJ1-5; D: .; size: .
DNA: TGCGCCAGCAGTGGAGAAGGGGGCGCGAGTACAGATACGCAGTATTTT; CDR3: CASSGEGGASTDTQYF; V: TRBV10-1; J: TRBJ2-3; D: TRBD1; size: few
DNA: TGTGCCAGCAGTGAAGCGCCTAGCGGGGGGTCCGGGGAGCTGTTTTTT; CDR3: CASSEAPSGGSGELFF; V: TRBV6-1; J: TRBJ2-2; D: TRBD2; size: .
DNA: TGTGCCAGCAGAACGGACAGTGCGTGGGAAAAACTGTTTTTT; CDR3: CASRTDSAWEKLFF; V: TRBV6-1; J: TRBJ1-4; D: .; size: .
DNA: TGTGCCAGCAGTTCGACAGGGGGTAGAGGGCAGCCCCAGCATTTT; CDR3: CASSSTGGRGQPQHF; V: TRBV6-5; J: TRBJ1-5; D: TRBD1; size: once
DNA: TGCGCCAGCAGTGGGGGGGGTCCGGGAACTGAAGCTTTCTTT; CDR3: CASSGGGPGTEAFF; V: TRBV10-2; J: TRBJ1-1; D: .; size: .
DNA: TGTGCCAGCAGGGATAGCGGGGGCTCCTACAATGAGCAGTTCTTC; CDR3: CASRDSGGSYNEQFF; V: TRBV2; J: TRBJ2-1; D: TRBD2; size: .
DNA: TGTGCCAGCTCACCACAGGAGGTTATAGGGATGAATGAGCAGTTCTTC; CDR3: CASSPQEVIGMNEQFF; V: TRBV18; J: TRBJ2-1; D: .; size: few
DNA: TGCGCCAGCAGCTTGGGGACGTCCGGGGAGCTGTTTTTT; CDR3: CASSLGTSGELFF; V: TRBV5-1; J: TRBJ2-2; D: .; size: .
DNA: TGTGCCAGCAACGCTAGGGACAGTGTCCACGAGCAGTACTTC; CDR3: CASNARDSVHEQYF; V: TRBV5-5; J: TRBJ2-7; D: TRBD1; size: once
DNA: TGTGCCAGCAGCCAAAGATTTGACAGAACCTACGAGCAGTACTTC; CDR3: CASSQRFDRTYEQYF; V: TRBV14; J: TRBJ2-7; D: .; size: .
DNA: TGCGCCAGCAGAGTACTAGCGGGAGATTACAATGAGCAGTTCTTC; CDR3: CASRVLAGDYNEQFF; V: TRBV10-1; J: TRBJ2-1; D: TRBD2; size: .
DNA: TGTGCTAGTCCCTTCACAGGGATGAACACTGAAGCTTTCTTT; CDR3: CASPFTGMNTEAFF; V: TRBV12-5; J: TRBJ1-1; D: .; size: once
DNA: TGTGCCAGCACCCCTCAACCGACGAACACCGGGGAGCTGTTTTTT; CDR3: CASTPQPTNTGELFF; V: TRBV7-2; J: TRBJ2-2; D: .; size: .
DNA: TGTGCCAGCAGCCAAACGAGCTCCGGCTACACCTTC; CDR3: CASSQTSSGYTF; V: TRBV14; J: TRBJ1-2; D: .; size: .
DNA: TGTGCCAGCAGTGAATTTTCCCCCGGACGGATAACTTACTTC; CDR3: CASSEFSPGRITYF; V: TRBV6-1; J: TRBJ2-7; D: .; size: .
DNA: TGCGCCAGCAGCCAAGATCTGGGGCGGGCGAGGGGCAATCAGCCCCAGCATTTT; CDR3: CASSQDLGRARGNQPQHF; V: TRBV4-3; J: TRBJ1-5; D: .; size: .
DNA: TGCGCCAGCAGCTTGGAACCTACAGGGGTGAAACAGCCCCAGCATTTT; CDR3: CASSLEPTGVKQPQHF; V: TRBV5-1; J: TRBJ1-5; D: TRBD1; size: .
DNA: TGTGCCAGCAGCTTATCTTCGACAGGAGGGACCGGGGAGCTGTTTTTT; CDR3: CASSLSSTGGTGELFF; V: TRBV7-9; J: TRBJ2-2; D: .; size: .
DNA: TGTGCCAGCCGCGGGACAGGGGGCACTGAAGCTTTCTTT; CDR3: CASRGTGGTEAFF; V: TRBV28; J: TRBJ1-1; D: TRBD1; size: .
DNA: TGTGCCAGCAGCTTAGGGGCCCTAGCGGGTAACACCGGGGAGCTGTTTTTT; CDR3: CASSLGALAGNTGELFF; V: TRBV7-2; J: TRBJ2-2; D: TRBD2; size: once
DNA: TGTGCCAGCTCACCTTGGACACGGAGAATGTCCTCTGGGGCCAACGTCCTGACTTTC; CDR3: CASSPWTRRMSSGANVLTF; V: TRBV18; J: TRBJ2-6; D: .; size: .
DNA: TGTGCCAGTAGTACTGGCCAGAGCAGTAGCTACACCTTC; CDR3: CASSTGQSSSYTF; V: TRBV19; J: TRBJ1-2; D: .; size: .
DNA: TGTGCCTGGAGTAAGCGGGTGCTATCCTACAATGAGCAGTTCTTC; CDR3: CAWSKRVLSYNEQFF; V: TRBV30; J: TRBJ2-1; D: .; size: .
DNA: TGTGCCAGCTCACAGGCCTGGGGGAACACTGAAGCTTTCTTT; CDR3: CASSQAWGNTEAFF; V: TRBV18; J: TRBJ1-1; D: .; size: .
DNA: TGTGCCTGGAGGGGAAACGGGAACTATGGCTACACCTTC; CDR3: CAWRGNGNYGYTF; V: TRBV30; J: TRBJ1-2; D: .; size: few
DNA: TGTGCCAGCTCACCGTCGAAAGGGTACTACGAGCAGTACTTC; CDR3: CASSPSKGYYEQYF; V: TRBV18; J: TRBJ2-7; D: .; size: once
DNA: TGTGCCAGCAGCTTAGATGGCGGGAAGTGGTGGGATACGCAGTATTTT; CDR3: CASSLDGGKWWDTQYF; V: TRBV7-2; J: TRBJ2-3; D: .; size: .
DNA: TGTGCCAGCAGCTCGACTAGTCACGAGCAGTACTTC; CDR3: CASSSTSHEQYF; V: TRBV11-2; J: TRBJ2-7; D: .; size: once